This T cell receptor (beta chain) emerged from a study of OX40 agonist ivuxolimab in advanced cancers. Whole-study findings and limits: Some nonresponders additionally presented with little normalized T-cell clonal expansion. The expanded peripheral T cells' antigen specificity was not determined.

This clone was recorded once. Its specificity is not known. Assay used: immunoSEQ multiplex PCR; TCRdb lists only in-frame clones, some missing. This repertoire shows about 40,000 clones, roughly nine tenths found once; its top ten account for approximately 13%. Trimming took off 4 bases at V and 5 bases at J, with 6 bases between the two ends. This CDR3 contains 12 residues. The germline CDR1 and CDR2 sequences are SNHLY and FYNNEI. The sequence came from an adult with an advanced solid tumor such as melanoma, head and neck, liver or kidney cancer. This sample comprised CD4+ or CD8+ T cells sorted from blood, obtained in a trial of the OX40 agonist ivuxolimab. This sequence joins TRBV2 and TRBJ2-1; D gene unclear. CDR3 loop: CASSAWHNEQFF. DNA for the CDR3: TGTGCCAGCAGTGCCTGGCACAATGAGCAGTTCTTC.